This TCR beta chain was captured by sequencing in a study of graft-versus-host responses after intestinal transplantation (dated by TCRdb to the early 2020s). In the study overall: Multivisceral, liver-intestinal, or isolated intestinal transplants were received by the recipients. Every recipient was given anti-thymocyte globulin induction, followed by 3 to 4 years of maintenance tacrolimus and steroids. After intestinal transplantation, graft-versus-host and host-versus-graft alloreactive T cell clones were followed in the graft, circulation and bone marrow using bulk TCR-beta CDR3 sequencing. Alloreactive clones were identified by sequencing pre-transplant mixed lymphocyte reaction products and comparing these products with unstimulated pre-transplant donor and recipient T cells. The cohort enrolled about 23 intestinal transplant recipients, one of whom was a retransplant, and 3 patients without pretransplant specimens were excluded. A peak of at least 4% donor T cells among recipient peripheral blood mononuclear cells was the definition used for donor T cell macrochimerism. Rather than being sequenced by the commercial service, samples from a few later patients were sequenced in-house on an Illumina MiSeq and processed with MiXCR.

Overall study results and their limits: The relatively low number and heterogeneity of intestinal transplant patients limited the conclusions. Patients with donor T cell macrochimerism had high GvH to HvG T cell clonal ratios in their allografts. GvH clones turned up in recipient bone marrow, with some appearing earlier in ileal mucosa or blood, a pattern consistent with an intestinal mucosal origin. Early after transplant, declines in HvG clones were associated with peak levels of circulating GvH clones.

According to the study, the label for this sample's time point signals: cells obtained before transplantation from donor or recipient. CD3+CD4+ and CD3+CD8+ populations were FACS-sorted from unstimulated pre-transplant donor and recipient cells taken from spleen or lymph nodes. Library preparation employed the immunoSEQ multiplex PCR assay. In most patients, genomic DNA was isolated using the Qiagen DNeasy Blood and Tissue Kit and sent frozen to Adaptive Biotechnologies for TCR sequencing. High-throughput TCR-beta CDR3 sequencing of genomic DNA from most patients was performed by Adaptive Biotechnologies. Per the original workflow: Adaptive's ImmunoSEQ software was the source of the TCR sequencing data for about 18 patients, while a few other patients were processed with MiXCR and VDJtools. To correct CD4 versus CD8 sorting errors, sequences present in both subsets at a frequency ratio below 5:1 were removed. CDR3 nucleotide sequences shared by donor and recipient were removed because the origin of these sequences could not be assigned. At least 2-fold expansion over unstimulated cells and a minimum CFSE-low frequency of 0.002% (template counts) or 0.001% (read counts) were required for clones to be classified as alloreactive. Clones were considered mappable if detected in sequenced pre-transplant spleen, lymph node, or MLR CFSE-low populations of the donor or recipient. The cumulative frequency of alloreactive clones was calculated as a percentage of all sequences, weighted by copy number. Here the immuneACCESS table is served through TCRdb, limited to in-frame sequences with V and J called. Missing clones are a known gap in these copies; in checked studies unresolved V genes cover under half, and the rest lacks a known reason. Clone size and the V and J calls come from that table; the DNA yielded D and trimming. In all, the sample holds tens of thousands of clones, and about nine tenths of those were seen once. The top ten hold less than 2.5% of the sample.

As for this clone: There is no known antigen for this receptor. Within one base of it there is no much larger clone, and no base qualities were kept.

The CDR3 holds 15 amino acids from the cysteine to the phenylalanine. The sequence is cut down to CDR3 DNA, 45 bases in frame from base 1. The germline V gene (reference sequence) sets CDR1 to LNHNV and CDR2 to YYDKDF. The germline V and J ends show losses of 1 base and 0 bases respectively, and no gene match explains 2 bases of the junction. Sequencing was performed on unstimulated CD4+ T cells sorted from spleen or lymph node cells, taken before transplant. The chain is made from TRBV15 and TRBJ1-2; TRBD1 fits 7 bases in the junction. This receptor was obtained from a human donor who was the organ donor for an intestinal transplant. CDR3 region: CATSRGQGANYGYTF. The sequenced DNA: TGTGCCACCAGCAGAGGGCAGGGGGCTAACTATGGCTACACCTTC.